This TCR beta chain was recorded in a study of human T cells and chemical hapten exposure. Study results and limitations: PT1 expanded TCR counts and patch test score were linked, and their correlation was positive. The study found expanded TCRs formed significantly more large CDR3 similarity clusters than controls.

In regard to this clonotype: As yet, its antigen is unknown.

Time point meaning: patch test 2, 6 weeks after DPC sensitization. Treatment given: therapeutic diphenylcyclopropenone sensitization with weekly scalp DPC. Unique molecular identifiers were linked by the library to individual cDNA molecules. TCRdb re-called the RACE reads with MiXCR, one entry per CDR3 protein. Of tens of thousands of distinct CDR3 sequences listed, 10% are singletons. Germline V gene lookup returns CDR1 SGHTA and CDR2 FQGTGA. This CDR3 comprises 16 residues. Trimming pared 4 bases from V and 1 base from J, leaving 16 bases between. This sequence was found in a woman in her forties or fifties with alopecia areata. Some clones in this sample may be carry-over from other donors' samples. The source material was whole blood, sampled in connection with sensitization to the hapten diphenylcyclopropenone (DPC). This rearrangement joins TRBV7-3 to TRBJ1-1; weak D call: TRBD1 (5 bases). CDR3 nucleotides: TGTGCCAGCAGCTCGCAGGGCGGGCTCCCGAACACTGAAGCTTTCTTT. Translation: CASSSQGGLPNTEAFF.